Below are 21 T cell receptor beta chains sequenced from a single sample in a study of blood T cell repertoires in COVID-19 (dated by TCRdb to 2018 to 2021). Library preparation employed the immunoSEQ multiplex PCR assay. TCRdb's version of the immuneACCESS table is confined to in-frame rearrangements and falls short of the full clone set. An unresolved V gene accounts for under half of the shortfall where checked; the remainder is of unknown origin. This sample holds around 100,000 clones; approximately 81% were observed only once. The top ten constitute over 10% of the sample. Sequencing was done on a sample of peripheral blood. The receptors shown here come from a human donor in a cohort sampled during active COVID-19.

The rearrangement uses TRBV5-1 and TRBJ1-1; D ambiguous. Germline CDR1 SGHRS, CDR2 YFSETQ. Trimming stripped 4 bases from V and 0 bases from J, with 10 bases between. CDR3 length: 14 residues. The CDR3 sequence is CASSPGVVNTEAFF. CDR3 DNA sequence: TGCGCCAGCAGCCCCGGGGTGGTGAACACTGAAGCTTTCTTT.

The chain has TRBV18 and TRBJ2-3; 8 nucleotides match TRBD2. The CDR3 covers 18 residues. The V gene's germline CDR1 is KGHSH and CDR2 LQKENI. The J segment lost 2 bases and the V segment lost 4 bases, leaving 14 bases of the junction unmatched. The CDR3 here is CASSHREKRGKTTDTQYF. CDR3 DNA: TGTGCCAGCTCACACCGTGAGAAGCGGGGGAAAACCACAGATACGCAGTATTTT. Variable domain in full (rest from reference TRBV18 and TRBJ2-3): NAGVMQNPRHLVRRRGQEARLRCSPMKGHSHVYWYRQLPEEGLKFMVYLQKENIIDESGMPKERFSAEFPKEGPSILRIQQVVRGDSAAYFCASSHREKRGKTTDTQYFGPGTRLTVL.

V and J are TRBV15 and TRBJ1-2, with TRBD1 matching over 8 bases. Germline V gives CDR1 LNHNV, CDR2 YYDKDF (reference sequence). This CDR3 has 16 amino acids. V shed 2 bases, J shed 0 bases, and the junction held 5 bases outside the gene matches. This CDR3 is CATSRSQTGANYGYTF. CDR3 nucleotides: TGTGCCACCAGCAGATCTCAGACAGGGGCTAACTATGGCTACACCTTC.

The V call is TRBV6-5, the J call TRBJ2-3, with TRBD2 identical over 11 bases. V was pared by 6 bases and J by 5 bases, with 7 bases of the junction left unmatched. The CDR3 is 15 amino acids. Looked up from germline, CDR1 is MNHEY and CDR2 is SVGAGI. CDR3 region: CASRPLAGVGDTQYF. The CDR3 coding sequence is TGTGCCAGCAGACCACTAGCGGGGGTGGGAGATACGCAGTATTTT.

The CDR3 spells CSVEEGSIKTQYF. The DNA for the CDR3 is TGCAGCGTTGAGGAGGGGTCGATAAAGACCCAGTACTTC. The chain joins TRBV29-1 to TRBJ2-5; possible D gene TRBD2, 6 bases. Germline V gene lookup returns CDR1 SQVTM and CDR2 ANQGSEA. Deletions cut 3 bases from V and 6 bases from J, with 14 bases between. The CDR3 spans 13 residues.

The J gene is TRBJ1-5, the V gene TRBV4-1; D not resolved. CDR3 size: 15 residues. Per the germline V gene, CDR1 is MGHRA and CDR2 is YSYEKL. Trimming stripped 1 base from V and 4 bases from J, with 11 bases between. CDR3 residues: CASSQGSGYNQPQHF. CDR3 sequence (DNA): TGCGCCAGCAGCCAAGGATCGGGTTATAATCAGCCCCAGCATTTT.

The rearrangement links TRBV29-1 to TRBJ2-3; TRBD1 agrees at 9 bases. The CDR3 covers 14 residues. Looked up from germline, CDR1 is SQVTM and CDR2 is ANQGSEA. With 4 bases clipped from V and 4 bases from J, the junction kept 6 bases outside the gene matches. The CDR3 sequence is CSVAQGAVADTQYF. The CDR3 DNA follows: TGCAGCGTTGCACAGGGGGCGGTTGCAGATACGCAGTATTTT.

The genes are TRBV7-2 and TRBJ1-1; 7 nucleotides match TRBD1. Trimming took 3 bases from V and 1 from J; bases not matched to a gene: 8. The CDR3 has 16 residues. The germline CDR1 and CDR2 sequences are SGHTA and FQGNSA. Written as DNA, the CDR3 is TGTGCCAGCAGCTTCAGGGGGACGAGTGCGAACACTGAAGCTTTCTTT. It codes for CASSFRGTSANTEAFF.

This chain connects TRBV5-4 to TRBJ2-2; 12 bases map to TRBD2. This CDR3 region has 18 residues. V trimming: 0 bases; J trimming: 0 bases; junction bases outside the gene matches: 3. CDR1 and CDR2 from the germline V gene are SGHNT and YYREEE (reference sequence). In DNA, the CDR3 is TGTGCCAGCAGCTTGGGACTAGCGGGAGAATCGAACACCGGGGAGCTGTTTTTT. It translates to CASSLGLAGESNTGELFF.

Here the CDR3 reads CATSRGNDRNEQYF. Here the CDR3 DNA reads TGTGCCACCAGCAGAGGAAACGACAGGAACGAGCAGTACTTC. The V gene is TRBV15, the J gene TRBJ2-7; D might be TRBD1 (6 bases). The germline V and J ends were trimmed by 1 base and 5 bases, with 12 bases remaining between them. The germline V gene encodes CDR1 LNHNV and CDR2 YYDKDF (reference sequence). CDR3 length: 14 residues.

CDR3 sequence reads: CASSIVEFYEQYF. The CDR3 DNA is TGTGCCAGTAGTATAGTAGAGTTCTACGAGCAGTACTTC. The genes are TRBV19 and TRBJ2-7; D remains unclear. Looked up from germline, CDR1 is LNHDA and CDR2 is SQIVND (reference sequence). The CDR3 has 13 amino acids. V lost 1 base to trimming and J lost 3 bases, with 7 bases between them.

This chain links TRBV9 with TRBJ2-1; TRBD1 matches at 8 bases. CDR1 is SGDLS, CDR2 YYNGEE, per germline. V lost 0 bases, J lost 7 bases, and 6 bases stayed unmatched. The CDR3 runs to 15 residues. The CDR3 DNA reads as TGTGCCAGCAGCGTAGAGGCAGGGGGCTGGAATGAGCAGTTCTTC. Its protein is CASSVEAGGWNEQFF.

This sequence joins TRBV20-1 and TRBJ2-1; maybe TRBD2 (5 bases). Germline CDR1 and CDR2: DFQATT and SNEGSKA (reference sequence). Deletions cut 6 bases from V and 9 bases from J, with 12 bases between. The CDR3 runs 11 residues. The CDR3 here is CSAGLRPEQFF. The CDR3 DNA reads as TGCAGTGCCGGACTTCGCCCTGAGCAGTTCTTC.

CDR3 sequence: CASTKGARSYEQYF. CDR3 bases: TGTGCCAGCACCAAAGGGGCCAGGTCCTACGAGCAGTACTTC. The chain carries TRBV3-1 (or the pseudogene TRBV3-2) and TRBJ2-7; possible D gene TRBD1, 5 bases. Per germline, CDR1 LGHDT and CDR2 YNNKEL (reference sequence). The CDR3 spans 14 residues. Deletions cut 7 bases from V and 1 base from J, with 14 bases between.

The chain carries TRBV4-3 and TRBJ1-1; TRBD1 matches 9 bases. Germline V gives CDR1 LGHNA, CDR2 YSLEER. The CDR3 totals 13 residues. The V gene end was trimmed by 7 bases and the J gene end by 5 bases; junction bases not matched to a gene: 5. CDR3 amino acids: CASKNRGPTEAFF. The CDR3 DNA reads TGCGCCAGCAAAAACAGGGGGCCTACTGAAGCTTTCTTT.

The rearrangement links TRBV13 to TRBJ2-2; 7 bases are a match to TRBD1. The CDR3 covers 18 residues. CDR1 PRHDT and CDR2 FYEKMQ come from the germline V gene (reference sequence). The V and J ends lost 6 bases and 0 bases, in that order; junction bases with no gene match: 13. CDR3 DNA sequence: TGTGCCAGCAGATATGGGACAGTTGGCCGGGCGAACACCGGGGAGCTGTTTTTT. Its translation is CASRYGTVGRANTGELFF.

The rearrangement uses TRBV5-6 and TRBJ1-3; D ambiguous. The CDR3 has 14 residues. Germline CDR1 reads SGHDT; CDR2 reads YYEEEE. Trimming shortened V by 3 bases and J by 0 bases, and 7 bases separated the two germline ends. CDR3 sequence: CASSYTSSGNTIYF. Written as DNA, the CDR3 is TGTGCCAGCAGCTACACAAGCTCTGGAAACACCATATATTTT.

The rearrangement uses TRBV25-1 and TRBJ2-7, with D perhaps TRBD2 (5 bases). Germline V gene data show CDR1 as MGHDK and CDR2 as SYGVNS. V was cut by 1 base and J by 7 bases, with 14 bases left in between. There are 14 residues in the CDR3. The CDR3, as DNA: TGTGCCAGCAGTGAATTTTCGGCGGGTGGTGAGCAGTACTTC. As protein: CASSEFSAGGEQYF.

This clone was found a few times. The CDR3 here is CASSQVERGSSYNEQFF. The CDR3 DNA is TGCGCCAGCAGCCAAGTCGAGCGGGGAAGCTCCTACAATGAGCAGTTCTTC. This chain joins TRBV4-1 and TRBJ2-1; 7 positions match TRBD2. The CDR3 sequence is 17 residues long. Germline V gene data show CDR1 as MGHRA and CDR2 as YSYEKL. V was clipped by 1 base and J by 0 bases; unmatched bases: 6.

To note about this clone: Mismatch with germline at one junction end may stem from a read error. The rearrangement uses TRBV15 and TRBJ2-2, with 8 positions matching TRBD1. Germline lookup yields CDR1 LNHNV and CDR2 YYDKDF (reference sequence). The CDR3 totals 16 residues. The CDR3 coding sequence is TGTGTCACCAGCAGCTCACAGGGGGCGAACACCGGGGAGCTGTTTTTT. Translating it yields CVTSSSQGANTGELFF.

This clone occurred once. The V and J genes are TRBV27 and TRBJ2-7, with D perhaps TRBD2 (6 bases). The germline CDR1 and CDR2 sequences are MNHEY and SMNVEV (reference sequence). The CDR3 loop spans 15 amino acids. V lost 2 bases to trimming and J lost 7 bases, with 18 bases between them. DNA for the CDR3: TGTGCCAGCAGTTTAGTATCGACCGCGGGGTTTGAGCAGTACTTC. It translates to CASSLVSTAGFEQYF.